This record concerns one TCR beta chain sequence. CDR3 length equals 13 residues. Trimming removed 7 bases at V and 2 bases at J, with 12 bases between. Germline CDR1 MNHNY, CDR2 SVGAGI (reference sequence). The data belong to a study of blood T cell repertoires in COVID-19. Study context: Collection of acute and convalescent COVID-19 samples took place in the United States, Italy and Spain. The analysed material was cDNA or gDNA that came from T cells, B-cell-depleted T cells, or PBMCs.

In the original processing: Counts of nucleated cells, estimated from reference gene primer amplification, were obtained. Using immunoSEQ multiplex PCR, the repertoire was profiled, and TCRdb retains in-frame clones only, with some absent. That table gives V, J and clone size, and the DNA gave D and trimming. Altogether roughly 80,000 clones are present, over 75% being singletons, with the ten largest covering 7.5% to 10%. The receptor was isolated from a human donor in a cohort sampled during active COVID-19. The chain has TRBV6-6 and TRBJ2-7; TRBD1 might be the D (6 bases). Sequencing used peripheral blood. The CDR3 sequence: CASKQGPPYEQYF. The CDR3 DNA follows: TGTGCCAGCAAACAGGGCCCTCCCTACGAGCAGTACTTC.